The rows below give T cell receptor beta chains drawn from one sample of a study of Graves' ophthalmopathy and Graves' hyperthyroidism. TCRdb reanalysed the multiplex PCR reads using MiXCR and keeps one entry per CDR3 protein. This table has 620,000 or so distinct CDR3 sequences, over 20% appearing once. The sample consisted of peripheral blood. The origin of the receptors is a young woman with stable Graves' hyperthyroidism. Some clones in this sample may be carry-over from other donors' samples. CDR3s include the opening cysteine and the closing phenylalanine or tryptophan. Each record gives: V gene, CDR3 protein.

v_call: TRBV9
cdr3_aa: CASSVADYPLEQYF

v_call: TRBV6-1
cdr3_aa: CASKQGGEQYF

v_call: TRBV19
cdr3_aa: CASSIFKGPSGNQPQHF

v_call: TRBV5-1
cdr3_aa: CASSVTSGGALEQYF

v_call: TRBV12-3/TRBV12-4
cdr3_aa: CASSLVANGYTF

v_call: TRBV11-2
cdr3_aa: CASSSRSRGLDGYTF

v_call: TRBV19
cdr3_aa: CASARQGAEAFF

v_call: TRBV2
cdr3_aa: CASSENSAGSTYGYTF

v_call: TRBV12-3/TRBV12-4
cdr3_aa: CASTFRGSGGYTF

v_call: TRBV6-1
cdr3_aa: CASRPGVYGYTF

v_call: TRBV19
cdr3_aa: CASSNFGQGHNQPQHF

v_call: TRBV5-6
cdr3_aa: CASSLFTGAAFF

v_call: TRBV27
cdr3_aa: CASSLTPGPGELFF

v_call: TRBV12-3/TRBV12-4
cdr3_aa: CASSSSGSLTEAFF

v_call: TRBV5-1
cdr3_aa: CASSLIGGNYGYTF

v_call: TRBV4-1
cdr3_aa: CASSQALSGGAPSNTGELFF

v_call: TRBV6-2/TRBV6-3
cdr3_aa: CASRPTARETQYF

v_call: TRBV6-1
cdr3_aa: CASSELIRTARGYTF

v_call: TRBV18
cdr3_aa: CASSPLPDHNYGYTF

v_call: TRBV7-2
cdr3_aa: CASSLIGGPLHF

v_call: TRBV28
cdr3_aa: CASNKIKGQGNYGYTF

v_call: TRBV6-2/TRBV6-3
cdr3_aa: CASTDGAGNNQPQHF

v_call: TRBV6-1
cdr3_aa: CASSDLTGMGYTIYF

v_call: TRBV30
cdr3_aa: CAWSPFLGAINQPQHF

v_call: TRBV15
cdr3_aa: CATRHFDSNQPQHF

v_call: TRBV6-1
cdr3_aa: CASSSVQVERRGGYTF

v_call: TRBV7-2
cdr3_aa: CASSWLAGPSYEQYF

v_call: TRBV9
cdr3_aa: CASSGGAYTEAFF

v_call: TRBV18
cdr3_aa: CASSLGTEREAFF

v_call: TRBV5-1
cdr3_aa: CASSPGTVGQPQHF

v_call: TRBV2
cdr3_aa: CASSAQKENGYTF

v_call: TRBV6-5
cdr3_aa: CASSFQQGVEGYTF

v_call: TRBV6-5
cdr3_aa: CASSYSKYRGYTGELFF

v_call: TRBV5-6
cdr3_aa: CASSLVQGVETQYF

v_call: TRBV4-2
cdr3_aa: CASSQSGNGQPQHF

v_call: TRBV6-2/TRBV6-3
cdr3_aa: CASSYGEGIASNQPQHF

v_call: TRBV6-5
cdr3_aa: CASSSQGVNTGELFF

v_call: TRBV9
cdr3_aa: CASSARLAGVNTGELFF

v_call: TRBV30
cdr3_aa: CAHDPMGSNYGYTF

v_call: TRBV20-1
cdr3_aa: CSGQGGQETQYF

v_call: TRBV11-2
cdr3_aa: CASSLVGSGDSPLHF

v_call: TRBV4-1
cdr3_aa: CASSPFLRLYGYTF

v_call: TRBV25-1
cdr3_aa: CASSKGGYGYTF

v_call: TRBV10-3
cdr3_aa: CATARETGGGSTEAFF

v_call: TRBV28
cdr3_aa: CATILTGGVSYGYTF

v_call: TRBV12-3/TRBV12-4
cdr3_aa: CASSPLGQGDTEAFF

v_call: TRBV2
cdr3_aa: CASNPEAAIRSYEQYF

v_call: TRBV15
cdr3_aa: CATSRSRALNTEAFF

v_call: TRBV15
cdr3_aa: CATIPDRGGNQPQHF